These 8 T cell receptor beta chains originate from one sample sequenced in a study of beta chain features in type 1 diabetes. Findings and limits, study-wide: Shorter TCRB CDR3s, moderately but significantly so, marked every one of the four CD4+ subsets in Type 1 diabetes patients.

Reverse transcription of all isolated RNA meant that expressed TCRB transcripts were sequenced. Sequencing used immunoSEQ multiplex PCR; TCRdb keeps in-frame clones, though not all of them. The repertoire holds 95,000 to 150,000 clones, with about 16% as singletons. Their target antigens are unknown. The sample comprised central memory CD4+ T cells from blood. The source is a man younger than 40 with type 1 diabetes.

This clone has only a few counts. The genes are TRBV9 and TRBJ2-3, with TRBD2 identical over 9 bases. Trimming cost V 3 bases and J 1 base; bases outside gene matches: 3. Germline loops: CDR1 SGDLS, CDR2 YYNGEE. The CDR3 has 15 amino acids. The chain's CDR3 is CASSASGGRTDTQYF. The CDR3 coding sequence is TGTGCCAGCAGCGCCAGCGGGGGGCGCACAGATACGCAGTATTTT. Full variable domain (outside the CDR3, taken from reference TRBV9 and TRBJ2-3): DSGVTQTPKHLITATGQRVTLRCSPRSGDLSVYWYQQSLDQGLQFLIQYYNGEERAKGNILERFSAQQFPDLHSELNLSSLELGDSALYFCASSASGGRTDTQYFGPGTRLTVL.

The chain has TRBV11-2 and TRBJ2-1; TRBD2 matches 9 bases. The CDR3 covers 19 residues. V lost 1 base to trimming and J lost 0 bases; unmatched junction nucleotides: 10. The germline V gene has CDR1 SGHAT and CDR2 FQNNGV. The CDR3 region is CASSLGARLAVSSYNEQFF. For the CDR3, the DNA is TGTGCCAGCAGCTTAGGGGCCCGACTAGCGGTGAGCTCCTACAATGAGCAGTTCTTC.

Here the CDR3 reads CASSVGQKQFF. The CDR3 bases are TGTGCCAGCAGCGTGGGACAGAAGCAGTTCTTC. The rearrangement joins TRBV5-6 to TRBJ2-1; the match to TRBD1 covers 7 bases. The germline gives CDR1 SGHDT, CDR2 YYEEEE. This CDR3 has 11 residues. V lost 4 bases to trimming and J lost 11 bases; unmatched junction nucleotides: 3.

This chain connects TRBV5-4 to TRBJ2-2; D not resolved. The V gene's germline CDR1 is SGHNT and CDR2 YYREEE (reference sequence). The germline V and J ends were trimmed by 6 bases and 2 bases, with 8 bases remaining between them. This CDR3 has 13 amino acids. CDR3 sequence: CASKKDNTGELFF. The CDR3 region has the DNA TGTGCCAGCAAGAAGGATAACACCGGGGAGCTGTTTTTT.

V usage is TRBV7-2 and J usage is TRBJ2-6; 14 nucleotides align to TRBD2. The trim removed 0 bases at V and 13 bases at J, leaving 8 bases unmatched. The germline CDR1 and CDR2 sequences are SGHTA and FQGNSA. This CDR3 spans 17 amino acids. CDR3 sequence (DNA): TGTGCCAGCAGCTTAGCCCCGGGACTAGCGGGGGTCTCGGTCCTGACTTTC. It specifies CASSLAPGLAGVSVLTF. The full variable domain, in which reference TRBV7-2 and TRBJ2-6 provide the parts outside the CDR3, is GAGVSQSPSNKVTEKGKDVELRCDPISGHTALYWYRQSLGQGLEFLIYFQGNSAPDKSGLPSDRFSAERTGGSVSTLTIQRTQQEDSAVYLCASSLAPGLAGVSVLTFGAGSRLTVL.

There are a few counts of this clone. CDR3 DNA sequence: TGTGCCAGCTCACCAAGGTCGACCTACGAGCAGTACTTC. Translation: CASSPRSTYEQYF. V usage is TRBV18 and J usage is TRBJ2-5; D is uncertain. The DNA end is a closer match to TRBJ2-7, so the J assignment may be wrong. This CDR3 comprises 13 residues. In germline, CDR1 is KGHSH, CDR2 LQKENI.

This clone has just a few counts. This chain joins TRBV5-1 and TRBJ1-3, with D possibly being TRBD1 (5 bases). Germline V CDR1 and CDR2: SGHRS, YFSETQ. The V and J ends lost 6 bases and 0 bases respectively, with 7 bases between them. The CDR3 runs 13 residues. In DNA, the CDR3 is TGCGCCAGCACTCAGGGCTCTGGAAACACCATATATTTT. This sequence encodes CASTQGSGNTIYF. The whole variable domain, filled in from reference TRBV5-1 and TRBJ1-3, reads KAGVTQTPRYLIKTRGQQVTLSCSPISGHRSVSWYQQTPGQGLQFLFEYFSETQRNKGNFPGRFSGRQFSNSRSEMNVSTLELGDSALYLCASTQGSGNTIYFGEGSWLTVV.

This chain links TRBV30 with TRBJ2-3, with D unresolved. Trimming shortened V by 2 bases and J by 3 bases, and 12 bases separated the two germline ends. The CDR3 runs to 14 residues. The germline V gene has CDR1 GTSNPN and CDR2 SVGIG (reference sequence). CDR3 DNA sequence: TGTGCCTGGAGTTCCCCCCAGGTTACAGATACGCAGTATTTT. Amino acid sequence: CAWSSPQVTDTQYF.